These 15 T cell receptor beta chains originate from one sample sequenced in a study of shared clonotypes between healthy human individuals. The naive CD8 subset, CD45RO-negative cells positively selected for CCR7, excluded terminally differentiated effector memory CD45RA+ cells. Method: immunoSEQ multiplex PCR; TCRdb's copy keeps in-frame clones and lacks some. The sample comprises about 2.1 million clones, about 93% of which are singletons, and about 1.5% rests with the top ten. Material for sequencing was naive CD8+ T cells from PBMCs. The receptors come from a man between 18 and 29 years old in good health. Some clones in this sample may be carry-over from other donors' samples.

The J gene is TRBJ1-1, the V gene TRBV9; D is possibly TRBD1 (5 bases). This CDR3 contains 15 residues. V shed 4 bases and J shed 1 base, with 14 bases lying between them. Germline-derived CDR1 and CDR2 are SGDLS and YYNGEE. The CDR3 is CASSPGGAPNTEAFF. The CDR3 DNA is TGTGCCAGCAGCCCAGGAGGGGCCCCGAACACTGAAGCTTTCTTT.

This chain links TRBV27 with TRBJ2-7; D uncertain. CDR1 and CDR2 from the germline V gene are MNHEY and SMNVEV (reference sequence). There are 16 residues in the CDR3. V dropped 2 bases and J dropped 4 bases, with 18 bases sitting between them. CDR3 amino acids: CASSLGEPSIFYEQYF. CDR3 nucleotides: TGTGCCAGCAGTTTAGGGGAACCCTCCATTTTTTACGAGCAGTACTTC.

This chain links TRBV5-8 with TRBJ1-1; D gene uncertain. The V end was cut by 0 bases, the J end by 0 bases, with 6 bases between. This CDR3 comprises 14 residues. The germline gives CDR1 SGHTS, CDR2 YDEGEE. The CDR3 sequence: CASSLDIMNTEAFF. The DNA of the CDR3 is TGTGCCAGCAGCTTGGACATTATGAACACTGAAGCTTTCTTT.

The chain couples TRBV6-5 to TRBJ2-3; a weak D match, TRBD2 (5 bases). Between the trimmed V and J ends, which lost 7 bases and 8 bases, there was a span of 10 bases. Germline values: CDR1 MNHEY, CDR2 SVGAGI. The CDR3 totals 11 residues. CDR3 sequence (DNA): TGTGCCAGCACCTTCCGGGGTACGCAGTATTTT. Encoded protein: CASTFRGTQYF.

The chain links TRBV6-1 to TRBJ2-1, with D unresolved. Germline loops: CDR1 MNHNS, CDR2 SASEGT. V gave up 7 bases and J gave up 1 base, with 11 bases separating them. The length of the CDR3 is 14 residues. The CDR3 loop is CASKTRTSYNEQFF. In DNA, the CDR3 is TGTGCCAGCAAAACCCGGACGTCCTACAATGAGCAGTTCTTC.

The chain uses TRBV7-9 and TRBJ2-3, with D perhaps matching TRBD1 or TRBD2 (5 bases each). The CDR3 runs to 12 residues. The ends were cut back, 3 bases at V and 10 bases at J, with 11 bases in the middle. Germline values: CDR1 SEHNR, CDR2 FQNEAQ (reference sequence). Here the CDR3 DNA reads TGTGCCAGCAGCTTTGCCCGGGGCGCGCAGTATTTT. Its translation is CASSFARGAQYF. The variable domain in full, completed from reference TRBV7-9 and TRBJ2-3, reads DTGVSQNPRHKITKRGQNVTFRCDPISEHNRLYWYRQTLGQGPEFLTYFQNEAQLEKSRLLSDRFSAERPKGSFSTLEIQRTEQGDSAMYLCASSFARGAQYFGPGTRLTVL.

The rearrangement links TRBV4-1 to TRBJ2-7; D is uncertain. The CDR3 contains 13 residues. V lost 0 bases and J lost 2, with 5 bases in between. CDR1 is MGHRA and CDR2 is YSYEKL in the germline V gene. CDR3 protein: CASSQEAPYEQYF. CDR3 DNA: TGCGCCAGCAGCCAAGAGGCACCCTACGAGCAGTACTTC.

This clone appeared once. CDR3: CASSVGIAPSDEQFF. In DNA form, the CDR3 reads TGTGCCAGCAGCGTCGGTATAGCCCCCAGCGATGAGCAGTTCTTC. The V call is TRBV9, the J call TRBJ2-1; no definite D call. Per germline, CDR1 SGDLS and CDR2 YYNGEE. CDR3 length equals 15 residues. The V end lost 2 bases, the J end lost 8 bases, and 17 bases lay between the germline ends.

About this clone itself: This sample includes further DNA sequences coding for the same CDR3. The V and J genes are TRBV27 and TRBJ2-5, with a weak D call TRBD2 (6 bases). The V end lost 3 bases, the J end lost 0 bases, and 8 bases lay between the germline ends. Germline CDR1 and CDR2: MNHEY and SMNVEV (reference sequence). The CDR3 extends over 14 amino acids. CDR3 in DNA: TGTGCCAGCAGTTTTCGGGGGTACCAAGAGACCCAGTACTTC. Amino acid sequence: CASSFRGYQETQYF.

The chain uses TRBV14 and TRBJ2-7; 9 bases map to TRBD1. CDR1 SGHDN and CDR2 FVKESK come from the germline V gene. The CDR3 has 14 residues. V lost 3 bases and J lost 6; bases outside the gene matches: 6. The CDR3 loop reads CASSHPGTGSEQYF. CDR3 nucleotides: TGTGCCAGCAGCCACCCCGGGACAGGGAGCGAGCAGTACTTC.

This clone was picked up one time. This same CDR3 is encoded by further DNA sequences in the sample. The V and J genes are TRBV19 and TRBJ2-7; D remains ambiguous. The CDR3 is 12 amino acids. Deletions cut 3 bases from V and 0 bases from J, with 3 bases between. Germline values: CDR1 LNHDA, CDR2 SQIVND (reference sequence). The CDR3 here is CASSIGSYEQYF. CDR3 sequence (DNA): TGTGCCAGTAGTATTGGCTCCTACGAGCAGTACTTC.

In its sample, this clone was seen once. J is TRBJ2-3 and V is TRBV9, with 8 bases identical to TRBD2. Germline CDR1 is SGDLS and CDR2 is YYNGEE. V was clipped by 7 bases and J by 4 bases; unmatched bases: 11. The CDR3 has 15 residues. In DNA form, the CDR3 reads TGTGCCAGCTCCCGACTAGCGAGGTTTGCAGATACGCAGTATTTT. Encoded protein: CASSRLARFADTQYF. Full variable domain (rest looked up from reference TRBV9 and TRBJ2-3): DSGVTQTPKHLITATGQRVTLRCSPRSGDLSVYWYQQSLDQGLQFLIQYYNGEERAKGNILERFSAQQFPDLHSELNLSSLELGDSALYFCASSRLARFADTQYFGPGTRLTVL.

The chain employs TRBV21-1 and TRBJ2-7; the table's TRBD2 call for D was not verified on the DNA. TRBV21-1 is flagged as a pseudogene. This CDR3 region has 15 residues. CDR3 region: CASSKGHRLAPEQYF. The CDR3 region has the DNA TGTGCCAGCAGCAAGGGACACCGACTAGCTCCGGAGCAGTACTTC.

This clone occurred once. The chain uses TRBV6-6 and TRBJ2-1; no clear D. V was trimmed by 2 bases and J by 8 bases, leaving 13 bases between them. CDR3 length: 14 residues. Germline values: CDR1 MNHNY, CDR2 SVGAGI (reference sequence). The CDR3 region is CASSYVRAVDEQFF. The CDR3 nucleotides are TGTGCCAGCAGTTACGTAAGGGCGGTGGATGAGCAGTTCTTC.

The CDR3 DNA reads as TGTGCCAGCAGCTCCCTCCCTACTAGCGGGAGTACCGGGGAGCTGTTTTTT. Its protein is CASSSLPTSGSTGELFF. V gene TRBV7-3 combines with J gene TRBJ2-2; 11 bases agree with TRBD2. CDR1 and CDR2 from the germline V gene are SGHTA and FQGTGA. With V trimmed by 4 bases and J by 5 bases, 9 bases remained unmatched. The CDR3 totals 17 residues.